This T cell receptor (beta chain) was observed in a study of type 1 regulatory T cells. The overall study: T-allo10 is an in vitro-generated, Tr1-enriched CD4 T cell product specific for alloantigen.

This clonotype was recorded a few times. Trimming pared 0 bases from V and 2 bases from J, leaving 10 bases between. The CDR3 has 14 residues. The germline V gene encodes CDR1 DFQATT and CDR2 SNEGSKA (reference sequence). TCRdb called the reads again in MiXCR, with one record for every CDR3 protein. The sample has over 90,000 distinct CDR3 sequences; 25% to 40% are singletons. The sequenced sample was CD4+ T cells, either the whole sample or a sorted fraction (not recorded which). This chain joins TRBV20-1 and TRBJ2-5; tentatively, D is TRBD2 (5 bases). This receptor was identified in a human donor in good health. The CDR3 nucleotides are TGCAGTGCTAGAGATACGCAGCGGCAAGAGACCCAGTACTTC. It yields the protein CSARDTQRQETQYF.